A single sample gave rise to the 3 T cell receptor beta chains below, sequenced in a study of shared clonotypes between healthy human individuals. Libraries were prepared by immunoSEQ multiplex PCR; TCRdb keeps only in-frame clonotypes and omits some of them. There are fewer than 3 million clones in the sample; roughly 90% occur only once, and 0.37% lies in the top ten. Material for sequencing was naive CD4+ T cells from PBMCs. Subset defined: CD45RA+ positively selected. The receptors shown here come from a young man in good health. Some clones in this sample may be carry-over from other donors' samples.

The chain employs TRBV19 and TRBJ1-2; 9 bases fit TRBD1. Germline V gene sequence: CDR1 LNHDA, CDR2 SQIVND (reference sequence). The junction had 7 bases not matched to a gene; V was cut back by 4 bases and J by 4 bases. The CDR3 is made up of 15 amino acids. The CDR3 DNA reads as TGTGCCAGTAGTAGGACAGGGGACCTTGGCTATGGCTACACCTTC. Translated, it gives CASSRTGDLGYGYTF.

The rearrangement uses TRBV11-1 and TRBJ2-1; 10 nucleotides align to TRBD2. Trimming took 9 bases from V and 4 from J; bases not matched to a gene: 9. The CDR3 runs to 15 residues. Per germline, CDR1 SGHAT and CDR2 FQDESV (reference sequence). CDR3 in DNA: TGTGCCAGTATGCTAGCGGGAGCAGGTTACAATGAGCAGTTCTTC. It translates to CASMLAGAGYNEQFF.

This clone was found a few times. This sample also contains other DNA sequences that code for the same CDR3. This chain connects TRBV28 to TRBJ2-1; 8 bases align to TRBD2. The CDR3 has 14 amino acids. Germline CDR1 and CDR2: MDHEN and SYDVKM. V gave up 2 bases and J gave up 7 bases; unmatched junction bases: 4. CDR3 in DNA: TGTGCCAGCAGTTTAGCGGGAGGTTGGAATGAGCAGTTCTTC. Translation gives CASSLAGGWNEQFF.